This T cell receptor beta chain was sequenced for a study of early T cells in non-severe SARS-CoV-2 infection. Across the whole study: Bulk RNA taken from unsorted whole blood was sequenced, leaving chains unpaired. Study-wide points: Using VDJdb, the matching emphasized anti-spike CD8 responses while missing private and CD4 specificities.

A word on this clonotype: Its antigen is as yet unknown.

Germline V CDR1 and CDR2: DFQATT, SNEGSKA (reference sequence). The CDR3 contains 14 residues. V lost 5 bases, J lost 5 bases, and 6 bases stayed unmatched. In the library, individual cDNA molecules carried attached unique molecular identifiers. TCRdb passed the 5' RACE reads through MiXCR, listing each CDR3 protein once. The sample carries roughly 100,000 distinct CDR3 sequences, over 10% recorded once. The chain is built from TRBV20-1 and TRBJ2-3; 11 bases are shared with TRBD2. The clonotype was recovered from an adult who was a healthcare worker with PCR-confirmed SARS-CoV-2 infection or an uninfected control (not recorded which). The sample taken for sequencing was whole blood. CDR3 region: CSASLAGVRDTQYF. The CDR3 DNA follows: TGCAGTGCTTCACTAGCGGGAGTCAGAGATACGCAGTATTTT.